These 15 T cell receptor beta chains were all obtained from the same sample, sequenced in a study of sequential checkpoint blockade in melanoma. The treatment here: randomized to nivolumab then ipilimumab (arm A) or the reverse (arm B). Here immunoSEQ multiplex PCR was the method, and the copy in TCRdb shows in-frame clones only, minus some. The table includes 8,000 or so clones, about a quarter detected once. Sequences were derived from tumor tissue (inferred from file names), sampled from a patient given nivolumab and ipilimumab in sequence. These receptors were taken from a human donor with melanoma.

This clone was recorded at least ten times. V gene TRBV9 combines with J gene TRBJ2-1, with 11 bases identical to TRBD2. This CDR3 is built from 15 residues. The germline V gene encodes CDR1 SGDLS and CDR2 YYNGEE. J gave up 2 bases and V 5 bases, and 3 bases lay outside the gene matches. In DNA form, the CDR3 reads TGTGCCAGCAGTGGGACTAGCGGAACCTACAATGAGCAGTTCTTC. It translates to CASSGTSGTYNEQFF.

This clone has only a few counts. The chain combines TRBV6-8 with TRBJ2-1; 16 bases align to TRBD2. V shed 6 bases, J shed 5 bases, and the junction held 13 bases outside the gene matches. Germline loops: CDR1 MNHGY, CDR2 SAAAGT. The length of the CDR3 is 19 residues. For the CDR3, the DNA is TGTGCCAGCAGACGGTTGGGACTAGCGGGAGGGCCACGGGACAATGAGCAGTTCTTC. Protein product: CASRRLGLAGGPRDNEQFF.

The rearrangement joins TRBV18 to TRBJ2-4, with 9 positions matching TRBD2. The V segment lost 2 bases and the J segment 0 bases; nucleotides outside the gene matches: 8. From germline, CDR1 is KGHSH and CDR2 LQKENI. The CDR3 is made up of 18 amino acids. The CDR3 coding sequence is TGTGCCAGCTCACCAGGGTTAACTAGCGGGCTAGCCAAAAACATTCAGTACTTC. Amino acids: CASSPGLTSGLAKNIQYF.

This clone was counted only a few times. The V call is TRBV9, the J call TRBJ2-2, with D possibly being TRBD2 (6 bases). Germline V gene data show CDR1 as SGDLS and CDR2 as YYNGEE. The CDR3 is 12 amino acids. Trimming cost V 7 bases and J 6 bases, with 10 bases left between them. DNA for the CDR3: TGTGCCAGCGGAGGGCCTCCCGGGGAGCTGTTTTTT. This gives the protein CASGGPPGELFF.

This clone was observed a handful of times. The CDR3 bases are TGTGCCAGCAGCTTAGATGGCGCCAGCTCTAACTATGGCTACACCTTC. This sequence encodes CASSLDGASSNYGYTF. This chain links TRBV7-6 with TRBJ1-2; D is undetermined. Germline CDR1 is SGHVS and CDR2 is FNYEAQ. V shed 1 base and J shed 0 bases, with 12 bases lying between them. The CDR3 sequence is 16 residues long.

The chain employs TRBV9 and TRBJ2-7, with 8 bases fitting TRBD2. The CDR3 loop spans 18 amino acids. Per germline, CDR1 SGDLS and CDR2 YYNGEE. V gave up 4 bases and J gave up 3 bases; unmatched junction bases: 18. DNA for the CDR3: TGTGCCAGCAGCTTTTTTCAGCGGGAGATCTATATAAGCTACGAGCAGTACGTC. This sequence encodes CASSFFQREIYISYEQYV.

The chain links TRBV11-3 to TRBJ1-4, with TRBD1 matching over 10 bases. V dropped 5 bases and J dropped 8; count of bases not matched to a gene: 5. The CDR3 length is 14 residues. Germline lookup yields CDR1 SGHNT and CDR2 YENEEA. The CDR3 loop reads CASSRDRGDEKLFF. The CDR3 region has the DNA TGTGCCAGCAGCCGGGACAGGGGTGACGAAAAACTGTTTTTT.

This rearrangement joins TRBV18 to TRBJ2-5; D tentatively fits TRBD1 or TRBD2 (5 bases each). Germline-derived CDR1 and CDR2 are KGHSH and LQKENI. The CDR3 is 15 residues long. Trimming shortened V by 3 bases and J by 5 bases, and 16 bases separated the two germline ends. CDR3 in DNA: TGTGCCAGCTCACCTACCCTCCAGGGACCCGAGACCCAGTACTTC. Translated, it gives CASSPTLQGPETQYF.

The chain combines TRBV19 with TRBJ1-5; TRBD1 might be the D (6 bases). V lost 10 bases and J lost 0, with 16 bases in between. The CDR3 is 15 residues long. The germline gives CDR1 LNHDA, CDR2 SQIVND (reference sequence). The CDR3 loop reads CATSAGVYSNQPQHF. The CDR3 coding sequence is TGTGCCACTTCCGCAGGGGTATATAGCAATCAGCCCCAGCATTTT.

The rearrangement links TRBV29-1 to TRBJ2-1; TRBD2 aligns across 11 bases. Germline V gene lookup returns CDR1 SQVTM and CDR2 ANQGSEA. The CDR3 consists of 15 residues. The J segment lost 9 bases and the V segment lost 4 bases, leaving 11 bases of the junction unmatched. DNA of the CDR3: TGCAGCGTTGGCCGGCTAGCGGGAGGTTACGGTGAGCAGTTCTTC. Protein sequence: CSVGRLAGGYGEQFF.

The chain carries TRBV10-2 and TRBJ2-4, with D possibly called TRBD1 or TRBD2 (5 bases each). CDR1 is WSHSY and CDR2 is SAAADI in the germline V gene. Deletions cut 7 bases from V and 7 bases from J, with 14 bases between. CDR3 length: 13 residues. As DNA, the CDR3 is TGCGCCAGCATCGGGACCTTCGGGAACATTCAGTACTTC. Its translation is CASIGTFGNIQYF.

Ten or more counts support this clone. The chain carries TRBV9 and TRBJ1-1; weak D call: TRBD1 (5 bases). CDR1 is SGDLS, CDR2 YYNGEE, per germline. The germline V and J ends were trimmed by 3 bases and 2 bases, with 17 bases remaining between them. The CDR3 consists of 16 residues. Written as DNA, the CDR3 is TGTGCCAGCAGCGCTCCGGGGCGGGCAGCAAACACTGAAGCTTTCTTT. This encodes CASSAPGRAANTEAFF.

This clone has ten or more counts. V and J are TRBV28 and TRBJ1-2; the match to TRBD1 covers 8 bases. In germline, CDR1 is MDHEN, CDR2 SYDVKM. This CDR3 is 14 amino acids long. After removal of 0 bases from V and 4 bases from J, the junction contained 1 base not matched to a gene. CDR3: CASSLWTGAYGYTF. Written as DNA, the CDR3 is TGTGCCAGCAGTTTATGGACAGGGGCCTATGGCTACACCTTC.

A few counts support this clone. V is TRBV28 and J is TRBJ1-2; 9 nucleotides agree with TRBD1. From germline, CDR1 is MDHEN and CDR2 SYDVKM. Unmatched junction bases numbered 6, after V lost 5 bases and J lost 8 bases. The CDR3 totals 13 residues. The CDR3 DNA reads as TGTGCCAGCAGTCCCGGGACAGGGAGGGGCTACACCTTC. This translates into CASSPGTGRGYTF.

The chain has TRBV28 and TRBJ1-1; 7 positions agree with TRBD1. V was pared by 8 bases and J by 0 bases, with 0 bases of the junction left unmatched. CDR3 length: 12 amino acids. Germline CDR1 and CDR2: MDHEN and SYDVKM. DNA for the CDR3: TGTGCCAGCGGGACAGTGAACACTGAAGCTTTCTTT. Amino acids: CASGTVNTEAFF.